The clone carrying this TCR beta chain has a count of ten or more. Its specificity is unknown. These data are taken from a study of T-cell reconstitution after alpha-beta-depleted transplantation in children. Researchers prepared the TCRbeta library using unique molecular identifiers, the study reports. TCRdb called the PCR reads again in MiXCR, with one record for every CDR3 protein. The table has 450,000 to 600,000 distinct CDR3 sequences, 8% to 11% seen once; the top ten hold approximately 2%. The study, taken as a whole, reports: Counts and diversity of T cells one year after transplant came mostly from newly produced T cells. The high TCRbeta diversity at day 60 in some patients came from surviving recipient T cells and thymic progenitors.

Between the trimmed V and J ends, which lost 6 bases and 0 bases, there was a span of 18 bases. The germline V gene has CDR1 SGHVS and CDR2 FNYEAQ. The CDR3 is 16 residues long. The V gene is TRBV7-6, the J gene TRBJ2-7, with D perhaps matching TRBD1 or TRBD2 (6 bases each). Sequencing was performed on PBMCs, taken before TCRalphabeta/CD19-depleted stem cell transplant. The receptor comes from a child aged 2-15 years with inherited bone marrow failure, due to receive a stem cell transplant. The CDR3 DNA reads TGTGCCAGCAGTTCCTATCGGGGGCTGAGCTCCTACGAGCAGTACTTC. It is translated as CASSSYRGLSSYEQYF.